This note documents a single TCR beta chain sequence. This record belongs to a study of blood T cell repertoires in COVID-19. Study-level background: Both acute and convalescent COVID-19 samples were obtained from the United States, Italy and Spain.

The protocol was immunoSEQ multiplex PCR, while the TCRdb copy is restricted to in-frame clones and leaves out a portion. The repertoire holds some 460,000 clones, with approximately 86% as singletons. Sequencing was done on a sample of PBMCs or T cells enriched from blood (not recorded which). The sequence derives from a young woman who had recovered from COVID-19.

The CDR3 here is CAWSLIQDTIYF. The CDR3 DNA sequence: TGTGCCTGGAGTTTGATCCAGGACACCATATATTTT. The gene calls are TRBV30 and TRBJ1-3; no reliable D call. V dropped 2 bases and J dropped 8 bases, with 10 bases sitting between them. CDR1 is GTSNPN and CDR2 is SVGIG in the germline V gene (reference sequence). There are 12 residues in the CDR3.